This T cell receptor (beta chain) was obtained from a study of monozygotic twins with inflammatory bowel disease. Eight reactions per sample, run separately, yielded cDNA. From the 5' RACE reads, TCRdb lists one entry per CDR3 protein and no DNA. In all, the sample yields 300,000 to 400,000 distinct CDR3 sequences. The source material was blood. The clonotype comes from a human donor with ulcerative colitis or Crohn's disease, or a healthy co-twin of an affected twin (not recorded which).

The CDR3 region is CASAGRWNTEAFF. The chain carries TRBV12-3 or TRBV12-4 and TRBJ1-1. The CDR3 runs 13 residues.